These T cell receptor beta chains were read from a single sample in a study of molecular identifiers for immune sequencing clone quantification. A single record per CDR3 protein comes from TCRdb applying MiXCR to the PCR reads. The sample consists of 20,000 to 30,000 distinct CDR3 sequences, under 20% of them appearing once. Material: naive CD8+ T cells from blood, with Jurkat cell RNA spiked in. The receptors shown here come from a human donor in good health. Some libraries in this study had Jurkat cell RNA spiked in. The CDR3 runs from the conserved cysteine through the conserved F or W. D genes are given only for firm matches. The size of a clone is reported for some rows only, either as once, few or many, or as a class for expanded clones.

>TRBJ1-1|14|many|TRBD1|TRBV20-1
TGCAGTGCTAGAACCTTGGGGACAGTAAATGAAGCTTTCTTT
CSARTLGTVNEAFF
>TRBJ2-7|15|many|TRBD1|TRBV5-1
TGCGCCAGCAGCTTGCCAGGACAGGGGGCCTACGAGCAGTACTTC
CASSLPGQGAYEQYF
>TRBJ2-7|14|many|TRBD1|TRBV19
TGTGCCAGTAGTCCCGGGACAGGGGGCCACGAGCAGTACTTC
CASSPGTGGHEQYF
>TRBJ1-1|11|many|.|TRBV12-3/TRBV12-4
TGTGCCAGCAGTTTGGGGCGTGAAGCTTTCTTT
CASSLGREAFF
>TRBJ2-7|15|many|TRBD1|TRBV19
TGTGCCAGTAGTATGGGGACAGGGGCTAACTACGAGCAGTACTTC
CASSMGTGANYEQYF
>TRBJ2-7|14|many|TRBD1|TRBV28
TGTGCCAGCAGCCCCCGGACAGGGCCCTACGAGCAGTACTTC
CASSPRTGPYEQYF
>TRBJ2-3|17|many|.|TRBV14
TGTGCCAGCAGCCCCTTTTGGGAAGTAAATAGCACAGATACGCAGTATTTT
CASSPFWEVNSTDTQYF
>TRBJ2-7|15|.|.|TRBV12-3/TRBV12-4
TGTGCCAGCAGTTTAGGGGACCTGGGGTTCTACGAGCAGTACTTC
CASSLGDLGFYEQYF
>TRBJ1-1|15|many|.|TRBV7-9
TGTGCCAGCAGCTTAGGGTATGGGAGAACAACTGAAGCTTTCTTT
CASSLGYGRTTEAFF
>TRBJ2-3|14|.|.|TRBV27
TGTGCCAGCAGTCTCCTAACCTACACAGATACGCAGTATTTT
CASSLLTYTDTQYF
>TRBJ2-2|13|many|TRBD1|TRBV29-1
TGCAGCATTACAGGGGTGATAACCGGGGAGCTGTTTTTT
CSITGVITGELFF
>TRBJ1-5|16|.|.|TRBV7-8
TGTGCCAGCAGCTTAGAGATGGGAGGGGGGAATCAGCCCCAGCATTTT
CASSLEMGGGNQPQHF
>TRBJ2-7|15|many|.|TRBV19
TGTGCCAGTAGTAGCCACCCAGGACAGCGGTTCGAGCAGTACTTC
CASSSHPGQRFEQYF
>TRBJ2-7|15|many|TRBD2|TRBV11-2
TGTGCCAGCAGCTTATTGGGCGGGGGGCCCTACGAGCAGTACTTC
CASSLLGGGPYEQYF
>TRBJ1-1|12|many|TRBD1|TRBV6-5
TGTGCCAGCAACAGGGGGGGCACTGAAGCTTTCTTT
CASNRGGTEAFF
>TRBJ2-3|15|many|TRBD2|TRBV4-3
TGCGCCAGTTCCCCCGGGACTAGCAGCACAGATACGCAGTATTTT
CASSPGTSSTDTQYF
>TRBJ2-7|15|many|TRBD1|TRBV3-1
TGTGCCAGCAGCCAATCCGGGCAGGGGGCGTACGAGCAGTACTTC
CASSQSGQGAYEQYF
>TRBJ2-2|11|.|.|TRBV27
TGTGCCAGTCGGGCCACCGGGGAGCTGTTTTTT
CASRATGELFF
>TRBJ1-5|15|.|.|TRBV11-2
TGTGCCAGCAGCCTGGGGAGGGGGGCGGATCAGCCCCAGCATTTT
CASSLGRGADQPQHF
>TRBJ2-7|15|.|.|TRBV5-1
TGCGCCAGCAGCTTGGAAGCTAGCCAAGCCTACGAGCAGTACTTC
CASSLEASQAYEQYF
>TRBJ2-2|11|many|.|TRBV27
TGCGCCAGCAGCTACACCGGGGAGCTGTTTTTT
CASSYTGELFF
>TRBJ2-1|16|many|TRBD1|TRBV7-9
TGTGCCAGCAGCTCTACAGGGGGCGAGAGGGTTAATGAGCAGTTCTTC
CASSSTGGERVNEQFF
>TRBJ2-5|15|many|TRBD2|TRBV18
TGTGCCAGCTCACCCCTGGGGGGGACCCAAGAGACCCAGTACTTC
CASSPLGGTQETQYF
>TRBJ2-5|16|many|TRBD1|TRBV7-2
TGTGCCAGCAGTTTAGGATGGGGACAGTACCAAGAGACCCAGTACTTC
CASSLGWGQYQETQYF
>TRBJ1-5|17|many|TRBD1|TRBV20-1
TGCAGTGCCACGGGCTGGCGAGGACAGGGAAGCAATCAGCCCCAGCATTTT
CSATGWRGQGSNQPQHF
>TRBJ2-7|13|many|.|TRBV27
TGTGCCAGCAGTTTAGGCGATGTATACGAGCAGTACTTC
CASSLGDVYEQYF
>TRBJ2-1|14|many|TRBD1|TRBV19
TGTGCCAGTAGTATCGGACAGGGCTACAATGAGCAGTTCTTC
CASSIGQGYNEQFF
>TRBJ2-7|14|many|.|TRBV5-1
TGCGCCAGCAGCTTGAACAGGGTTAGCAGCGGGCAGTACTTC
CASSLNRVSSGQYF
>TRBJ1-2|14|many|.|TRBV3-1
TGTGCCAGCAGCCAAGACCCGGACCCCTATGGCTACACCTTC
CASSQDPDPYGYTF
>TRBJ2-2|12|many|.|TRBV12-3/TRBV12-4
TGTGCCAGCAGTCTGTCCCCCGGGGAGCTGTTTTTT
CASSLSPGELFF
>TRBJ2-1|16|many|TRBD1|TRBV7-6
TGTGCCAGCAGCTTAGGCCTACAGGGGAATTACGGTGAGCAGTTCTTC
CASSLGLQGNYGEQFF
>TRBJ2-1|13|many|.|TRBV7-9
TGTGCCAGCACCCCTGAGTACTACAATGAGCAGTTCTTC
CASTPEYYNEQFF
>TRBJ2-2|17|many|TRBD1|TRBV6-2/TRBV6-3
TGTGCCAGCAGTTACTCGCTAGAGGGGGCCGGGACCGGGGAGCTGTTTTTT
CASSYSLEGAGTGELFF
>TRBJ2-7|16|many|TRBD2|TRBV29-1
TGCAGCGTTGAAGGTCAACTAGCGGGAGTAAACTACGAGCAGTACTTC
CSVEGQLAGVNYEQYF
>TRBJ2-5|15|medium-sized|TRBD1|TRBV20-1
TGCAGTGGTACTGATTTAGACAGGGCCCAAGAGACCCAGTACTTC
CSGTDLDRAQETQYF
>TRBJ2-1|13|many|.|TRBV12-3/TRBV12-4
TGTGCCAGCAGTTTGCCGGGAGCAGGTGAGCAGTTCTTC
CASSLPGAGEQFF
>TRBJ1-5|15|many|TRBD1|TRBV6-2/TRBV6-3
TGTGCCAGCAGTTACTCTCGGACAGGATTTCAGCCCCAGCATTTT
CASSYSRTGFQPQHF
>TRBJ2-4|16|many|TRBD2|TRBV6-5
TGTGCCAGCAGTTACGATCTAGCGGGAGCCCAAAACATTCAGTACTTC
CASSYDLAGAQNIQYF
>TRBJ1-1|12|many|.|TRBV7-9
TGTGCCAGCAGCTGGAATGTGGCTGAAGCTTTCTTT
CASSWNVAEAFF
>TRBJ2-7|13|.|TRBD2|TRBV20-1
TGCAGTGCTCGGACTAGCGGGAGCTACGAGCAGTACTTC
CSARTSGSYEQYF
>TRBJ1-5|15|many|.|TRBV5-5
TGTGCCAGCAGCCCCGCTTTTGGGTCTACGTGGCCCCAGCATTTT
CASSPAFGSTWPQHF
>TRBJ2-7|17|.|.|TRBV7-2
TGTGCCAGCACCCCCTCTGTCCGGGACAATGGGCCCTACGAGCAGTACTTC
CASTPSVRDNGPYEQYF
>TRBJ2-3|16|many|TRBD2|TRBV3-1
TGTGCCAGCAGCCACGAGCGGGGGCCTTACACAGATACGCAGTATTTT
CASSHERGPYTDTQYF